These 18 T cell receptor beta chains were sequenced from one sample in a study of siplizumab effects on memory and regulatory T cells. Only in-frame clones appear in the TCRdb table, and some are missing; sequencing was by immunoSEQ multiplex PCR. Here the sample spans around 100,000 clones, 94% being singletons. The specimen sequenced was Tregs sorted from blood. The receptor set was obtained from a human donor in good health.

The chain is built from TRBV19 and TRBJ2-7; 7 positions match TRBD1. This CDR3 has 15 amino acids. J gave up 2 bases and V 6 bases, and 10 bases lay outside the gene matches. The germline gives CDR1 LNHDA, CDR2 SQIVND (reference sequence). This CDR3 reads CASRRGTDVAYEQYF. The CDR3 nucleotides are TGTGCCAGTAGAAGGGGGACAGACGTAGCCTACGAGCAGTACTTC.

This sequence joins TRBV5-1 and TRBJ2-2; D is unresolved. The V gene's germline CDR1 is SGHRS and CDR2 YFSETQ. The CDR3 is 15 residues long. With 4 bases removed from V and 0 bases from J, the gap between germline ends came to 10 bases. CDR3 protein: CASSRTRSNTGELFF. The CDR3 DNA reads as TGCGCCAGCAGCCGAACGAGATCGAACACCGGGGAGCTGTTTTTT.

This chain joins TRBV10-3 and TRBJ2-7; 12 bases are shared with TRBD2. The ends lost 3 bases at V and 3 bases at J; junction bases unmatched: 9. Germline lookup yields CDR1 ENHRY and CDR2 SYGVKD. The CDR3 loop spans 17 amino acids. For the CDR3, the DNA is TGTGCCATCAGTGATCGGGCGGGACTAGCGGGCCTCTACGAGCAGTACTTC. Translated: CAISDRAGLAGLYEQYF.

The rearrangement uses TRBV7-3 and TRBJ1-5, with TRBD1 as a possible D gene (5 bases). Per germline, CDR1 SGHTA and CDR2 FQGTGA. V shed 5 bases and J shed 5 bases, with 10 bases lying between them. This CDR3 region has 13 residues. The CDR3 DNA sequence: TGTGCCAGCAGCCTCGGGGGTGATCAGCCCCAGCATTTT. It specifies CASSLGGDQPQHF.

The chain is built from TRBV11-2 and TRBJ2-6; the D gene is possibly TRBD1 (5 bases). CDR3 length: 15 residues. V was pared by 4 bases and J by 4 bases, with 11 bases between. The V gene's germline CDR1 is SGHAT and CDR2 FQNNGV. The CDR3 nucleotides read TGTGCCAGCAGCTGGGCAAAGGGGGGGGCCAACGTCCTGACTTTC. Translating it yields CASSWAKGGANVLTF.

The chain is built from TRBV5-1 and TRBJ1-1; no firm D call. The germline CDR1 and CDR2 sequences are SGHRS and YFSETQ. The CDR3 is 13 amino acids. V lost 7 bases to trimming and J lost 0 bases, with 10 bases between them. CDR3 loop: CASALRVNTEAFF. CDR3 DNA sequence: TGCGCCAGCGCCTTAAGGGTGAACACTGAAGCTTTCTTT.

The chain links TRBV30 to TRBJ2-1; no definite D call. CDR3 length: 15 residues. CDR1 is GTSNPN, CDR2 SVGIG, per germline (reference sequence). Trimming shortened V by 0 bases and J by 4 bases, and 13 bases separated the two germline ends. DNA for the CDR3: TGTGCCTGGAGTGTACACCTAGGCCGATACAATGAGCAGTTCTTC. Its translation: CAWSVHLGRYNEQFF.

The chain couples TRBV5-1 to TRBJ2-1, with a tentative D call TRBD1 (6 bases). This CDR3 is built from 17 residues. V lost 4 bases and J 7 bases, leaving 24 bases between the germline ends. CDR1 is SGHRS and CDR2 is YFSETQ in the germline V gene. The CDR3 nucleotides are TGCGCCAGCAGCCCGCGTTCCCCCCAGGGGCGGCTTAATGAGCAGTTCTTC. This encodes CASSPRSPQGRLNEQFF.

This chain's CDR3 is CATSSTGLSSYEQYF. The DNA of the CDR3 is TGTGCCACCAGCAGTACAGGGCTGAGTTCCTACGAGCAGTACTTC. The chain couples TRBV15 to TRBJ2-7, with D possibly TRBD1 on 6 matching bases. This CDR3 has 15 amino acids. From germline, CDR1 is LNHNV and CDR2 YYDKDF (reference sequence). Trimming took 3 bases from V and 1 from J, leaving 13 bases between them. Full variable domain (remainder filled in from reference TRBV15 and TRBJ2-7): DAMVIQNPRYQVTQFGKPVTLSCSQTLNHNVMYWYQQKSSQAPKLLFHYYDKDFNNEADTPDNFQSRRPNTSFCFLDIRSPGLGDTAMYLCATSSTGLSSYEQYFGPGTRLTVT.

The chain links TRBV11-2 to TRBJ1-1; D gene ambiguous. CDR3 size: 14 residues. Germline assignment: CDR1 SGHAT and CDR2 FQNNGV. The ends were cut back, 1 base at V and 1 base at J, with 7 bases in the middle. In DNA form, the CDR3 reads TGTGCCAGCAGCTTAGTCGTGAGGAACACTGAAGCTTTCTTT. Translation: CASSLVVRNTEAFF.

The chain carries TRBV16 and TRBJ2-1, with D perhaps matching TRBD1 (5 bases). The CDR3 consists of 17 residues. The germline CDR1 and CDR2 sequences are KGHSY and FQNENV. Trimming took off 1 base at V and 3 bases at J, with 16 bases between the two ends. The CDR3 DNA reads as TGTGCCAGCAGCCAATATGGAAGGCAGGGTGGCTACAATGAGCAGTTCTTC. It is translated as CASSQYGRQGGYNEQFF.

This sequence joins TRBV6-5 and TRBJ2-6, with D unclear. CDR3 length: 15 amino acids. The V end was cut by 9 bases, the J end by 0 bases, with 12 bases between. Germline-derived CDR1 and CDR2 are MNHEY and SVGAGI. CDR3 DNA sequence: TGTGCCAGTGGTCCGCCCCTCTCTGGGGCCAACGTCCTGACTTTC. It is translated as CASGPPLSGANVLTF.

This clone was observed once. The chain uses TRBV5-4 and TRBJ2-5, with 7 nucleotides matching TRBD2. The CDR3 has 17 residues. From germline, CDR1 is SGHNT and CDR2 YYREEE (reference sequence). The trim removed 0 bases at V and 9 bases at J, leaving 17 bases unmatched. The CDR3 reads CASSLENDGLLARAQYF. The DNA for the CDR3 is TGTGCCAGCAGCTTGGAAAATGACGGGTTACTAGCGCGAGCCCAGTACTTC.

The chain links TRBV14 to TRBJ2-1; no clear D. V lost 0 bases and J 4 bases, leaving 4 bases between the germline ends. Per germline, CDR1 SGHDN and CDR2 FVKESK. The CDR3 is made up of 13 amino acids. For the CDR3, the DNA is TGTGCCAGCAGCCAAGATTTTTACAATGAGCAGTTCTTC. Protein: CASSQDFYNEQFF. Full variable domain (remainder filled in from reference TRBV14 and TRBJ2-1): EAGVTQFPSHSVIEKGQTVTLRCDPISGHDNLYWYRRVMGKEIKFLLHFVKESKQDESGMPNNRFLAERTGGTYSTLKVQPAELEDSGVYFCASSQDFYNEQFFGPGTRLTVL.

V is TRBV6-1 and J is TRBJ1-5; the D is unclear. Trimming stripped 0 bases from V and 11 bases from J, with 8 bases between. The CDR3 contains 12 residues. The V gene's germline CDR1 is MNHNS and CDR2 SASEGT. CDR3 residues: CASSEATVTQHF. The CDR3 bases are TGTGCCAGCAGTGAAGCCACAGTCACCCAGCATTTT.

The rearrangement joins TRBV27 to TRBJ1-5, with D uncertain. Germline V gene sequence: CDR1 MNHEY, CDR2 SMNVEV (reference sequence). The CDR3 covers 12 residues. The V end lost 5 bases, the J end lost 11 bases, and 13 bases lay between the germline ends. The CDR3 nucleotides read TGTGCCAGCAGTCCCCCCCTCGGGGCCCAGCATTTT. This translates into CASSPPLGAQHF.

This clone was observed a single time. The chain carries TRBV6-6 and TRBJ1-2; D is uncertain. Germline lookup yields CDR1 MNHNY and CDR2 SVGAGI (reference sequence). This CDR3 is built from 15 residues. V lost 2 bases and J 3 bases, leaving 13 bases between the germline ends. The chain's CDR3 is CASSYGRDGYYGYTF. DNA of the CDR3: TGTGCCAGCAGTTACGGAAGGGATGGGTACTATGGCTACACCTTC.

J is TRBJ2-1 and V is TRBV19, with 10 bases fitting TRBD2. After removal of 5 bases from V and 10 bases from J, the junction contained 14 bases not matched to a gene. Germline V lookup: CDR1 LNHDA, CDR2 SQIVND (reference sequence). The CDR3 contains 16 residues. The CDR3 DNA sequence: TGTGCCAGTAGTGCCGCTATACTAGCGGGACACGGGGAGCAGTTCTTC. This encodes CASSAAILAGHGEQFF.